This TCR beta chain is drawn from a study of shared clonotypes between healthy human individuals. Points from the study as a whole: Relative to their counterparts shared across all four donors, non-shared clonotypes exhibited diminished generation probabilities.

Germline V gene data show CDR1 as SQVTM and CDR2 as ANQGSEA. Trimming at V came to 3 bases and at J to 1 base, leaving 5 bases not matched to a gene. The CDR3 runs 14 residues. Genomic DNA per cell subset filled all wells of several immunoSEQ plates. For sorted subsets, approximately 0.2 ug DNA per replicate equaled about 27,000 T cell genomes. Profiled with immunoSEQ multiplex PCR; TCRdb holds only in-frame clones, not every one. The sample includes roughly 2.4 million clones, roughly 95% of them seen just once. From CD4+ cells came CD45RA+ naive and CD45RA-negative memory subsets. Remarks on this clone: Its antigen is as yet unknown. Other DNA variants within this sample encode the same CDR3.

The origin of this receptor is a man between 18 and 29 years old in good health. The sequencing sample was made of naive CD4+ T cells sorted from blood. Specified subset: CD45RA+ positively selected. V gene TRBV29-1 combines with J gene TRBJ1-1; 7 nucleotides match TRBD1. The CDR3 bases are TGCAGCGTTGAGATCGGGACAGCGAACACTGAAGCTTTCTTT. Encoded protein: CSVEIGTANTEAFF.